This is a list of T cell receptor beta chains from one sample in a study of memory B cells and T cells in multiple sclerosis. Repertoires were generated with immunoSEQ multiplex PCR, while TCRdb's copy carries only in-frame clones and drops some. The sample has roughly 8,200 clones; roughly three fifths are singletons. Sequencing used memory (CD45RO+) CD8+ T cells from blood. The origin of the receptors is a human donor with multiple sclerosis. Both conserved end residues are part of each CDR3.

J: TRBJ2-7; V: TRBV6-5; CDR3: CASARTGSYEQYF
J: TRBJ1-1; V: TRBV6-1; CDR3: CASSEDPEGNTEAFF
J: TRBJ2-7; V: TRBV29-1; CDR3: CSVVGGGYEQYF
J: TRBJ2-7; V: TRBV2; CDR3: CASSEASSYEQYF
J: TRBJ1-5; V: TRBV28; CDR3: CASSLSPDRGQPQHF
J: TRBJ2-7; V: TRBV10-3; CDR3: CAISVDRELNEQYF
J: TRBJ2-3; V: TRBV4-1; CDR3: CASSQDAGAGTQYF
J: TRBJ1-6; V: TRBV9; CDR3: CASSEDGTGRNSPPHF
J: TRBJ1-2; V: TRBV7-9; CDR3: CASSFGVNRILYGYTF
J: TRBJ1-1; V: TRBV7-9; CDR3: CASSLGRAMNTEAFF
J: TRBJ2-1; V: TRBV2; CDR3: CASRPGTSGPNNEQFF
J: TRBJ2-5; V: TRBV6-6; CDR3: CASSNEGKTQYF
J: TRBJ1-2; V: TRBV6-1; CDR3: CASRRRGYGYTF
J: TRBJ1-1; V: TRBV13; CDR3: CASSPDTGSSEAFF
J: TRBJ2-1; V: TRBV10-2; CDR3: CASSEDQVHEQFF
J: TRBJ1-5; V: TRBV9; CDR3: CASSDAGLAHQPQHF
J: TRBJ2-7; V: TRBV7-3; CDR3: CASSLTGDSSYEQYF
J: TRBJ2-7; V: TRBV19; CDR3: CASSPGQGNYEQYF
J: TRBJ2-2; V: TRBV6-4; CDR3: CASSDGATGELFF
J: TRBJ2-3; V: TRBV5-6; CDR3: CASSFEGRSTDTQYF
J: TRBJ2-5; V: TRBV5-5; CDR3: CASSLVGGQETQYF
J: TRBJ2-3; V: TRBV28; CDR3: CASSSGTGSVDTQYF
J: TRBJ1-1; V: TRBV21-1; CDR3: CASSPWGGSGTEAFF
J: TRBJ2-2; V: TRBV7-3; CDR3: CASSPSVLRDTGELFF
J: TRBJ2-7; V: TRBV4-1; CDR3: CASSPFSGGETYEQYF
J: TRBJ2-1; V: TRBV5-4; CDR3: CASSLKRLENEQFF
J: TRBJ2-7; V: TRBV11-2; CDR3: CASSLAYRDESEQYF
J: TRBJ2-7; V: TRBV27; CDR3: CASSVGGVGYEQYF
J: TRBJ1-5; V: TRBV28; CDR3: CASSLQGQPQHF
J: TRBJ2-7; V: TRBV5-4; CDR3: CASSLIGDTSYEQYF
J: TRBJ1-2; V: TRBV2; CDR3: CASSELGDREFYGYTF
J: TRBJ2-1; V: TRBV6-4; CDR3: CASSAELAGHNEQFF
J: TRBJ2-5; V: TRBV2; CDR3: CASSTGLAGGQAQYF
J: TRBJ2-5; V: TRBV15; CDR3: CATSREGLAGETQYF
J: TRBJ2-3; V: TRBV20-1; CDR3: CSATLDTQYF
J: TRBJ2-1; V: TRBV11-2; CDR3: CASSLAGSSYNEQFF
J: TRBJ2-1; V: TRBV6-6; CDR3: CASSYEPGTGLNEQFF
J: TRBJ1-2; V: TRBV6-4; CDR3: CASSFTPYGYTF
J: TRBJ1-2; V: TRBV2; CDR3: CASSEGTSGTNYGYTF
J: TRBJ2-1; V: TRBV7-2; CDR3: CASSLARGGNEQFF
J: TRBJ2-1; V: TRBV27; CDR3: CASSVLGDPYNEQFF
J: TRBJ2-4; V: TRBV6-1; CDR3: CASSERAGGAKNIQYF
J: TRBJ2-1; V: TRBV4-1; CDR3: CASSHVGTGMGNEQFF
J: TRBJ1-2; V: TRBV2; CDR3: CASSEGRNNYGYTF
J: TRBJ2-7; V: TRBV7-6; CDR3: CASSLAIGGTGPYEQYF
J: TRBJ2-7; V: TRBV9; CDR3: CATNTENEQYF
J: TRBJ2-2; V: TRBV11-3; CDR3: CASREAGGELFF